The TCR beta chain under discussion was sequenced for a study of beta chain features in type 1 diabetes. Study-wide findings and caveats: Across all four CD4+ subsets, people with type 1 diabetes showed modestly shorter TCRB CDR3s.

V was clipped by 5 bases and J by 4 bases; unmatched bases: 13. The CDR3 length is 17 residues. Germline loops: CDR1 SEHNR, CDR2 FQNEAQ (reference sequence). Expressed TCRB transcripts were sequenced, since all the RNA that had been isolated was reverse transcribed. TCRdb's copy holds only in-frame clones and misses some; the assay was immunoSEQ multiplex PCR. The sample includes approximately 58,000 clones, approximately 60% of them seen just once. Comment on this clone: Its specificity is unknown.

The material sequenced was stem cell memory CD4+ T cells from blood. The clonotype was recovered from a woman aged 25 to 39 with type 1 diabetes. The chain combines TRBV7-9 with TRBJ2-3; 9 positions match TRBD2. The CDR3 loop reads CASSPLNGLAFSDTQYF. The CDR3 coding sequence is TGTGCCAGCAGCCCGCTAAACGGACTAGCGTTTTCAGATACGCAGTATTTT.